The 27 T cell receptor beta chains in this list originate from one sample, sequenced in a study of cytomegalovirus exposure and HLA in healthy donors. Sequencing was performed with immunoSEQ multiplex PCR; in TCRdb, only in-frame clones are kept and a portion is missing. The table includes approximately 97,000 clones, 85% to 95% detected once. Sequencing was performed on PBMCs. Source of these receptors: a young woman in good health and CMV-seronegative.

The chain couples TRBV2 to TRBJ2-7, with 10 bases that match TRBD2. With 2 bases clipped from V and 9 bases from J, the junction kept 10 bases outside the gene matches. This CDR3 contains 15 residues. Germline assignment: CDR1 SNHLY and CDR2 FYNNEI. CDR3 nucleotide sequence: TGTGCCAGCAGTGAAATGGGGCTAGCGGGAGCCACGCAGTACTTC. Translation gives CASSEMGLAGATQYF.

V gene TRBV19 combines with J gene TRBJ2-1; TRBD2 matches at 7 bases. Germline V gene data show CDR1 as LNHDA and CDR2 as SQIVND (reference sequence). J gave up 2 bases and V 5 bases, and 9 bases lay outside the gene matches. The CDR3 has 16 amino acids. CDR3 bases: TGTGCCAGTAGTCGCTCTAGCGGTACTACCTACAATGAGCAGTTCTTC. It is translated as CASSRSSGTTYNEQFF.

V and J are TRBV12-5 and TRBJ2-1; 11 bases fit TRBD2. Germline CDR1 is LGHNT and CDR2 is FRNRAP. Trimming took 0 bases from V and 8 from J; bases not matched to a gene: 9. This CDR3 is 17 amino acids long. The CDR3 DNA follows: TGTGCTAGTGGTTTGGTCCCACTAGCGGGAGTGTTGTATGAGCAGTTCTTC. The encoded protein is CASGLVPLAGVLYEQFF.

The chain couples TRBV11-2 to TRBJ1-1; D uncertain. Trimming removed 3 bases at V and 4 bases at J, with 9 bases between. The CDR3 sequence is 13 residues long. Germline V gene data show CDR1 as SGHAT and CDR2 as FQNNGV. This CDR3 is CASSLTQVTEAFF. CDR3 sequence (DNA): TGTGCCAGCAGCTTGACGCAGGTCACTGAAGCTTTCTTT.

This clone was recorded once. This chain joins TRBV19 and TRBJ2-7; no clear D gene. The V end lost 3 bases, the J end lost 7 bases, and 16 bases lay between the germline ends. The CDR3 extends over 14 amino acids. Germline lookup yields CDR1 LNHDA and CDR2 SQIVND (reference sequence). The chain's CDR3 is CASSIRVALSEQYF. The CDR3 coding sequence is TGTGCCAGTAGTATCCGAGTTGCCCTCTCGGAGCAGTACTTC.

In DNA, the CDR3 is TGTGCCAGTAGTTTCGTCGGGGGACAAGAGACCCAGTACTTC. Translating gives CASSFVGGQETQYF. The rearrangement joins TRBV19 to TRBJ2-5; a possible D gene is TRBD2 (6 bases). This CDR3 has 14 amino acids. With 5 bases removed from V and 2 bases from J, the gap between germline ends came to 12 bases. CDR1 LNHDA and CDR2 SQIVND come from the germline V gene (reference sequence). Based on the CDR3 plus reference TRBV19 and TRBJ2-5, the full variable domain is DGGITQSPKYLFRKEGQNVTLSCEQNLNHDAMYWYRQDPGQGLRLIYYSQIVNDFQKGDIAEGYSVSREKKESFPLTVTSAQKNPTAFYLCASSFVGGQETQYFGPGTRLLVL.

This chain uses TRBV19 with TRBJ1-6, with TRBD1 matching 8 bases. This CDR3 contains 17 residues. The V segment lost 1 base and the J segment 0 bases; nucleotides outside the gene matches: 2. CDR1 LNHDA and CDR2 SQIVND come from the germline V gene (reference sequence). The CDR3 DNA reads TGTGCCAGTAGTATAGGACAGGGGAGCTCCTATAATTCACCCCTCCACTTT. This gives the protein CASSIGQGSSYNSPLHF.

J is TRBJ2-7 and V is TRBV28; D gene ambiguous. Germline assignment: CDR1 MDHEN and CDR2 SYDVKM. CDR3 size: 11 residues. V was trimmed by 5 bases and J by 6 bases, leaving 8 bases between them. CDR3 DNA: TGTGCCAGCAGTAGTTCGGTCGAGCAGTACTTC. Protein: CASSSSVEQYF.

The chain couples TRBV6-5 to TRBJ2-5; D may be TRBD2 (6 bases). The CDR3 sequence is 12 residues long. The V end lost 6 bases, the J end lost 9 bases, and 14 bases lay between the germline ends. The germline V gene has CDR1 MNHEY and CDR2 SVGAGI. The chain's CDR3 is CASRLPGGAQYF. The CDR3, as DNA: TGTGCCAGCAGACTTCCTGGAGGGGCCCAGTACTTC.

The J gene is TRBJ2-1, the V gene TRBV18; 16 bases match TRBD2. This CDR3 is 17 amino acids long. The trim removed 5 bases at V and 3 bases at J, leaving 4 bases unmatched. Germline loops: CDR1 KGHSH, CDR2 LQKENI. In nucleotides, the CDR3 is TGTGCCAGCTCAGGGACTAGCGGGAGGGCCTTCTACAATGAGCAGTTCTTC. Amino acids: CASSGTSGRAFYNEQFF.

The CDR3 nucleotides are TGTGCCAGCAGTTCCATCACAAAGGGAAGGGGCCGTCAACATCGTCCCACAGATACGCAGTATTTT. Encoded protein: CASSSITKGRGRQHRPTDTQYF. The gene calls are TRBV21-1 and TRBJ2-3; the DNA was not compared with TRBD1, the D call given in the table. TRBV21-1 is shown as a pseudogene. The CDR3 runs 22 residues.

The CDR3 sequence is CASSQATSGRRLETQYF. The CDR3 region has the DNA TGCGCCAGCAGCCAAGCAACTAGCGGGAGACGTTTGGAGACCCAGTACTTC. The rearrangement uses TRBV4-1 and TRBJ2-5, with 11 nucleotides matching TRBD2. Trimming cost V 1 base and J 5 bases; bases outside gene matches: 9. The CDR3 is made up of 17 amino acids. Germline loops: CDR1 MGHRA, CDR2 YSYEKL.

V usage is TRBV30 and J usage is TRBJ2-3, with D tentatively TRBD1 (5 bases). V shed 5 bases and J shed 1 base, with 16 bases lying between them. Germline V gene data show CDR1 as GTSNPN and CDR2 as SVGIG (reference sequence). The length of the CDR3 is 15 residues. CDR3 amino acids: CAWGDTGYRTDTQYF. The CDR3 DNA reads as TGTGCCTGGGGTGACACAGGTTATCGCACAGATACGCAGTATTTT.

J is TRBJ2-3 and V is TRBV5-1; D perhaps matches TRBD1 (5 bases). The CDR3 consists of 15 residues. Germline V gene lookup returns CDR1 SGHRS and CDR2 YFSETQ. Trimming took off 4 bases at V and 2 bases at J, with 14 bases between the two ends. In DNA form, the CDR3 reads TGCGCCAGCAGCCCTCCTAGACAGTCCACAGATACGCAGTATTTT. Translation gives CASSPPRQSTDTQYF.

The gene calls are TRBV29-1 and TRBJ1-4; no definite D call. Germline values: CDR1 SQVTM, CDR2 ANQGSEA. This CDR3 is 11 amino acids long. Trimming took 7 bases from V and 11 from J, leaving 14 bases between them. CDR3 nucleotides: TGCAGCGCCACCCCGGGAGAGAAACTGTTTTTT. Amino acid sequence: CSATPGEKLFF.

The chain uses TRBV9 and TRBJ1-4; no clear D. Trimming shortened V by 4 bases and J by 2 bases, and 9 bases separated the two germline ends. The germline gives CDR1 SGDLS, CDR2 YYNGEE. The CDR3 runs 14 residues. CDR3 sequence: CASSLGGTNEKLFF. The CDR3 bases are TGTGCCAGCAGCCTCGGCGGGACTAATGAAAAACTGTTTTTT.

V and J are TRBV11-3 and TRBJ2-5; D possibly corresponds to TRBD2 (5 bases). The germline V and J ends were trimmed by 8 bases and 2 bases, with 15 bases remaining between them. Looked up from germline, CDR1 is SGHNT and CDR2 is YENEEA. CDR3 length: 14 residues. This chain's CDR3 is CASLGFGVQETQYF. The CDR3 DNA reads TGTGCCAGCCTGGGGTTCGGGGTGCAAGAGACCCAGTACTTC.

As for this clone: Other DNA sequences within the sample encode an identical CDR3. CDR3 protein: CASSYSRGLGTEAFF. CDR3 nucleotides: TGTGCCAGCAGTTACTCAAGGGGCTTAGGCACTGAAGCTTTCTTT. V is TRBV6-5 and J is TRBJ1-1; weak D call: TRBD1 (5 bases). Germline values: CDR1 MNHEY, CDR2 SVGAGI. This CDR3 has 15 amino acids. V was clipped by 0 bases and J by 4 bases, with 12 bases between them.

The gene calls are TRBV5-6 and TRBJ1-2, with D unclear. This CDR3 has 14 amino acids. CDR1 and CDR2 (germline): SGHDT, YYEEEE. Between the trimmed V and J ends, which lost 0 bases and 2 bases, there was a span of 8 bases. In nucleotides, the CDR3 is TGTGCCAGCAGCTTGGGGGCAGCCAACTATGGCTACACCTTC. Protein sequence: CASSLGAANYGYTF. The complete variable domain, with remaining parts taken from reference TRBV5-6 and TRBJ1-2, reads DAGVTQSPTHLIKTRGQQVTLRCSPKSGHDTVSWYQQALGQGPQFIFQYYEEEERQRGNFPDRFSGHQFPNYSSELNVNALLLGDSALYLCASSLGAANYGYTFGSGTRLTVV.

The genes are TRBV6-5 and TRBJ2-7; TRBD1 matches at 10 bases. The germline V gene has CDR1 MNHEY and CDR2 SVGAGI. CDR3 size: 14 residues. Trimming removed 10 bases from V and 3 bases from J; junction bases left unmatched: 9. CDR3 sequence: CATKKGTGVYEQYF. CDR3 DNA sequence: TGTGCCACCAAAAAGGGGACAGGGGTCTACGAGCAGTACTTC.

V and J are TRBV14 and TRBJ1-3; possibly TRBD1 for D (6 bases). Deletions cut 4 bases from V and 6 bases from J, with 7 bases between. From germline, CDR1 is SGHDN and CDR2 FVKESK. The CDR3 sequence is 12 residues long. CDR3: CASSRDKNTIYF. The CDR3 nucleotides are TGTGCCAGCAGCCGGGACAAAAACACCATATATTTT.

This clone was seen a few times. The V and J genes are TRBV5-1 and TRBJ2-7, with 8 bases matching TRBD2. Looked up from germline, CDR1 is SGHRS and CDR2 is YFSETQ. J was trimmed by 5 bases and V by 0 bases; bases with no gene match: 7. The CDR3 spans 15 residues. The CDR3: CASSLVSGRGDEQYF. DNA of the CDR3: TGCGCCAGCAGCTTGGTGAGCGGGAGAGGCGACGAGCAGTACTTC.

This clone appeared a single time. V is TRBV27 and J is TRBJ1-2; a weak D match, TRBD1 (5 bases). The CDR3 has 16 residues. V lost 5 bases and J lost 7, with 23 bases in between. Germline V gene data show CDR1 as MNHEY and CDR2 as SMNVEV (reference sequence). CDR3 nucleotides: TGTGCCAGCAGTCCGCTAAGGACACTATCCATTGGTGGCTACACCTTC. Residues: CASSPLRTLSIGGYTF.

The chain uses TRBV19 and TRBJ1-5; D unresolved. CDR1 is LNHDA, CDR2 SQIVND, per germline (reference sequence). Trimming stripped 7 bases from V and 7 bases from J, with 17 bases between. The CDR3 contains 14 residues. The DNA for the CDR3 is TGTGCCAGTACCCCCTGGGGAGTCGACCAGCCCCAGCATTTT. Translated: CASTPWGVDQPQHF.

The chain combines TRBV20-1 with TRBJ2-1; D is unresolved. V lost 6 bases and J 7 bases, leaving 10 bases between the germline ends. CDR3 length equals 11 residues. Germline-derived CDR1 and CDR2 are DFQATT and SNEGSKA (reference sequence). The DNA of the CDR3 is TGCAGTGCCCCGATAGTAAATGAGCAGTTCTTC. It encodes CSAPIVNEQFF.

The chain combines TRBV5-6 with TRBJ1-4; TRBD1 is a possible D gene (5 bases). Germline-derived CDR1 and CDR2 are SGHDT and YYEEEE. The CDR3 runs to 14 residues. Trimming took 2 bases from V and 4 from J, leaving 9 bases between them. This CDR3 reads CASSFGRVNEKLFF. The DNA of the CDR3 is TGTGCCAGCAGCTTTGGCAGGGTTAATGAAAAACTGTTTTTT.

Regarding this clone: At one of its ends the junction is not consistent with the germline gene, which may arise from a read error. The chain has TRBV28 and TRBJ2-7, with 12 bases identical to TRBD2. The CDR3 runs 15 residues. The germline V gene has CDR1 MDHEN and CDR2 SYDVKM. CDR3 DNA sequence: TGTGCCAGCAGTCCAAATTGGGGACTAGCGGGCCCGTCCCACTTC. Its protein product is CASSPNWGLAGPSHF.